The 7 T cell receptor beta chains in this list originate from one sample, sequenced in a study of human T cells and chemical hapten exposure. Time point in this sample: patch test 1, 2 weeks after DPC sensitization. The treatment is: therapeutic diphenylcyclopropenone sensitization with weekly scalp DPC. Each CDR3 protein gets one entry after TCRdb re-called the RACE reads with MiXCR. The sample holds about 81,000 distinct CDR3 sequences; about 6.8% are singletons and the top ten take about 1.4%. Specimen: whole blood, collected in connection with sensitization to the hapten diphenylcyclopropenone (DPC). The receptors come from a young woman with alopecia areata. Some clones in this sample may be carry-over from other donors' samples.

This clonotype has ten or more counts. The genes are TRBV30 and TRBJ1-1, with D possibly being TRBD1 (5 bases). This CDR3 region has 17 residues. Trimming removed 4 bases from V and 1 base from J, with 22 bases in between. Looked up from germline, CDR1 is GTSNPN and CDR2 is SVGIG (reference sequence). CDR3 sequence: CAWTKKGAGMGNTEAFF. The CDR3 region has the DNA TGTGCCTGGACTAAAAAAGGGGCAGGGATGGGGAACACTGAAGCTTTCTTT.

In its sample, this clonotype was seen many times. The genes are TRBV20-1 and TRBJ2-3; 7 bases align to TRBD2. Per germline, CDR1 DFQATT and CDR2 SNEGSKA (reference sequence). J gave up 5 bases and V 0 bases, and 17 bases lay outside the gene matches. CDR3 size: 18 residues. The CDR3 region is CSARDGGGRSREGDTQYF. In DNA form, the CDR3 reads TGCAGTGCTAGAGATGGGGGGGGGAGAAGCAGGGAAGGAGATACGCAGTATTTT.

The chain recombines TRBV19 with TRBJ2-5; 7 nucleotides align to TRBD2. Germline V CDR1 and CDR2: LNHDA, SQIVND (reference sequence). V lost 6 bases and J lost 4; bases outside the gene matches: 14. This CDR3 spans 16 amino acids. The CDR3, as DNA: TGTGCCAGTAGGAGCGTACCCGGGGGGAGGGGAGAGACCCAGTACTTC. It translates to CASRSVPGGRGETQYF.

The table lists this clonotype with a few counts. The CDR3 DNA follows: TGTGCCAGCAGTCCGAGCCGGGCAGGAACATTCACAGATACGCAGTATTTT. It yields the protein CASSPSRAGTFTDTQYF. The V gene is TRBV3-1, the J gene TRBJ2-3; D is undetermined. V dropped 6 bases and J dropped 2 bases, with 21 bases sitting between them. Germline lookup yields CDR1 LGHDT and CDR2 YNNKEL (reference sequence). CDR3 length: 17 residues.

The table lists this clonotype with many counts. The genes are TRBV7-9 and TRBJ1-1, with D unresolved. The length of the CDR3 is 14 residues. V was clipped by 5 bases and J by 1 base, with 11 bases between them. Per germline, CDR1 SEHNR and CDR2 FQNEAQ (reference sequence). CDR3 nucleotides: TGTGCCAGCAGCCCACCCCCAGGGAACACTGAAGCTTTCTTT. It encodes CASSPPPGNTEAFF.

This clonotype was detected ten times or more. The chain joins TRBV13 to TRBJ1-1; D is unresolved. V lost 0 bases, J lost 6 bases, and 8 bases lay in between. Germline CDR1 is PRHDT and CDR2 is FYEKMQ (reference sequence). The CDR3 sequence is 13 residues long. CDR3 protein: CASSLGVQPEAFF. Written as DNA, the CDR3 is TGTGCCAGCAGCTTAGGGGTTCAACCTGAAGCTTTCTTT.

This chain connects TRBV7-3 to TRBJ2-7; 9 bases map to TRBD2. The germline V gene has CDR1 SGHTA and CDR2 FQGTGA. There are 16 residues in the CDR3. J was trimmed by 2 bases and V by 0 bases; bases with no gene match: 5. The CDR3: CASSLTRSSGAYEQYF. The CDR3 nucleotides are TGTGCCAGCAGCTTAACGCGCTCTAGCGGGGCCTACGAGCAGTACTTC.